Shown below are 16 T cell receptor beta chains from a single sample sequenced in a study of blood T cell repertoires in COVID-19 (dated by TCRdb to the early 2020s). The library relied on the immunoSEQ multiplex PCR assay. Here the immuneACCESS table is served through TCRdb, limited to in-frame sequences with V and J called. Missing clones are a known gap in these copies; in checked studies unresolved V genes cover under half, and the rest lacks a known reason. In all, the sample holds tens of thousands of clones, and 90% of those were seen once. The ten largest clones represent roughly 15% of the sample. The sample taken for sequencing was peripheral blood. These receptors were taken from a woman of 80 years or more with active or convalescent COVID-19.

This clone was counted only a few times. The CDR3 spells CASNPSTGTAETQYF. DNA of the CDR3: TGTGCCAGCAACCCATCGACAGGGACGGCGGAGACCCAGTACTTC. The V and J genes are TRBV2 and TRBJ2-5; the match to TRBD1 covers 7 bases. V lost 7 bases and J lost 5; bases outside the gene matches: 13. Germline V gene lookup returns CDR1 SNHLY and CDR2 FYNNEI. This CDR3 is built from 15 residues. Together with reference TRBV2 and TRBJ2-5, the CDR3 gives the full variable domain: EPEVTQTPSHQVTQMGQEVILRCVPISNHLYFYWYRQILGQKVEFLVSFYNNEISEKSEIFDDQFSVERPDGSNFTLKIRSTKLEDSAMYFCASNPSTGTAETQYFGPGTRLLVL.

This clone was seen once. The chain combines TRBV3-1 (or the pseudogene TRBV3-2) with TRBJ1-1; the match to TRBD1 covers 8 bases. Germline CDR1 and CDR2: LGHDT and YNNKEL (reference sequence). J lost 4 bases, V lost 0 bases, and 28 bases had no gene match. This CDR3 comprises 23 residues. The CDR3 sequence: CASSQDMRADRALELFLITEAFF. The CDR3 DNA reads as TGTGCCAGCAGCCAAGATATGAGGGCGGACAGGGCGTTGGAGCTATTTTTGATCACTGAAGCTTTCTTT.

V usage is TRBV7-9 and J usage is TRBJ1-2; 8 bases line up with TRBD1. Germline lookup yields CDR1 SEHNR and CDR2 FQNEAQ (reference sequence). This CDR3 spans 13 amino acids. The V and J ends lost 5 bases and 8 bases, in that order; junction bases with no gene match: 7. This chain's CDR3 is CASSHDRGGGYTF. CDR3 DNA sequence: TGTGCCAGCAGCCACGACAGGGGAGGCGGCTACACCTTC.

The chain links TRBV19 to TRBJ2-5; 7 bases match TRBD1. Per germline, CDR1 LNHDA and CDR2 SQIVND (reference sequence). The ends lost 6 bases at V and 1 base at J; junction bases unmatched: 5. This CDR3 is built from 14 residues. The CDR3 sequence: CASSPGGIQETQYF. The CDR3 region has the DNA TGTGCCAGTAGCCCAGGGGGTATCCAAGAGACCCAGTACTTC. Full variable domain (outside the CDR3, taken from reference TRBV19 and TRBJ2-5): DGGITQSPKYLFRKEGQNVTLSCEQNLNHDAMYWYRQDPGQGLRLIYYSQIVNDFQKGDIAEGYSVSREKKESFPLTVTSAQKNPTAFYLCASSPGGIQETQYFGPGTRLLVL.

V gene TRBV28 combines with J gene TRBJ1-2, with 9 bases aligning to TRBD1. The germline gives CDR1 MDHEN, CDR2 SYDVKM. Losses at the gene ends were 6 bases for V and 8 bases for J; bases not matched to a gene: 10. The CDR3 has 14 residues. The CDR3 sequence: CASRGPDRGVGYTF. CDR3 nucleotide sequence: TGTGCCAGCAGGGGACCGGACAGGGGAGTGGGCTACACCTTC.

This clone showed up just once. At one boundary the junction diverges from the germline segment, which might be a read error. The V call is TRBV6-5, the J call TRBJ1-1; weak D call: TRBD1 (6 bases). Germline V lookup: CDR1 MNHEY, CDR2 SVGAGI. CDR3 length equals 15 residues. The CDR3 spells CASSYGWGTNNEAFF. Here the CDR3 DNA reads TGTGCCAGCAGTTACGGCTGGGGGACAAACAATGAAGCTTTCTTT.

This clone was observed a handful of times. The V call is TRBV5-4, the J call TRBJ1-2; 9 bases map to TRBD1. V lost 5 bases to trimming and J lost 7 bases; unmatched junction nucleotides: 9. Germline-derived CDR1 and CDR2 are SGHNT and YYREEE (reference sequence). This CDR3 region has 14 residues. The CDR3 loop is CASRYTGGRLGYTF. The CDR3 DNA follows: TGTGCCAGCAGATATACAGGGGGCCGGCTTGGCTACACCTTC.

The rearrangement joins TRBV7-9 to TRBJ2-1; 7 bases are a match to TRBD1. Germline loops: CDR1 SEHNR, CDR2 FQNEAQ (reference sequence). V lost 4 bases, J lost 6 bases, and 6 bases stayed unmatched. The CDR3 is made up of 14 amino acids. The DNA for the CDR3 is TGTGCCAGCAGCTCCGGGACAGCCTTCAATGAGCAGTTCTTC. It encodes CASSSGTAFNEQFF.

V is TRBV19 and J is TRBJ2-5, with D perhaps TRBD2 (5 bases). Germline V gene sequence: CDR1 LNHDA, CDR2 SQIVND (reference sequence). V was trimmed by 3 bases and J by 5 bases, leaving 10 bases between them. This CDR3 has 13 amino acids. CDR3 coding DNA: TGTGCCAGTAGTATCGCTAGCTGGGAGACCCAGTACTTC. This translates into CASSIASWETQYF.

The rearrangement uses TRBV20-1 and TRBJ1-1; D is undetermined. The CDR3 covers 12 residues. V was trimmed by 3 bases and J by 5 bases, leaving 10 bases between them. Germline CDR1 DFQATT, CDR2 SNEGSKA (reference sequence). CDR3 coding DNA: TGCAGTGCTAGTATCGCCGGTACTGAAGCTTTCTTT. As protein: CSASIAGTEAFF.

This clone was seen only once. CDR3 loop: CASSAALRGSSYNEQFF. The CDR3, as DNA: TGTGCCAGCAGCGCCGCTCTGCGGGGGAGCTCCTACAATGAGCAGTTCTTC. The chain couples TRBV11-2 to TRBJ2-1; TRBD2 aligns across 7 bases. J gave up 0 bases and V 5 bases, and 10 bases lay outside the gene matches. The CDR3 is made up of 17 amino acids. Germline lookup yields CDR1 SGHAT and CDR2 FQNNGV. Full variable domain (missing parts from reference TRBV11-2 and TRBJ2-1): EAGVAQSPRYKIIEKRQSVAFWCNPISGHATLYWYQQILGQGPKLLIQFQNNGVVDDSQLPKDRFSAERLKGVDSTLKIQPAKLEDSAVYLCASSAALRGSSYNEQFFGPGTRLTVL.

The rearrangement links TRBV4-2 to TRBJ1-6; 7 bases align to TRBD1. V was clipped by 4 bases and J by 6 bases; unmatched bases: 9. The length of the CDR3 is 16 residues. CDR1 and CDR2 (germline): LGHNA, YNFKEQ. CDR3 amino acids: CASSRGTTGSNSPLHF. The CDR3 DNA sequence: TGTGCCAGCAGCCGCGGAACGACAGGGTCTAATTCACCCCTCCACTTT.

CDR3 bases: TGTGCCATCAGTAGCGGGGAGGGCGGAAACACCATATATTTT. Translation gives CAISSGEGGNTIYF. The chain recombines TRBV10-3 with TRBJ1-3; D gene uncertain. The V and J ends lost 5 bases and 4 bases respectively, with 12 bases between them. Looked up from germline, CDR1 is ENHRY and CDR2 is SYGVKD. The CDR3 extends over 14 amino acids.

The chain's CDR3 is CASSPLVTNEKLFF. CDR3 nucleotide sequence: TGTGCCAGCAGCCCACTGGTCACTAATGAAAAACTGTTTTTT. J is TRBJ1-4 and V is TRBV5-6; D uncertain. Germline V gene data show CDR1 as SGHDT and CDR2 as YYEEEE. There are 14 residues in the CDR3. Trimming shortened V by 4 bases and J by 2 bases, and 9 bases separated the two germline ends.

This clone was seen only once. This rearrangement joins TRBV4-3 to TRBJ2-1; the match to TRBD2 covers 7 bases. Trimming cost V 3 bases and J 9 bases; bases outside gene matches: 11. Germline V gene data show CDR1 as LGHNA and CDR2 as YSLEER. The CDR3 is 15 residues long. CDR3 loop: CASSHFSGGGGEQFF. The CDR3, as DNA: TGCGCCAGCAGCCATTTCTCGGGGGGTGGAGGTGAGCAGTTCTTC.

This chain joins TRBV30 and TRBJ1-4; a weak D match, TRBD1 (5 bases). The CDR3 extends over 13 amino acids. In germline, CDR1 is GTSNPN, CDR2 SVGIG (reference sequence). With 2 bases removed from V and 8 bases from J, the gap between germline ends came to 12 bases. The CDR3, as DNA: TGTGCCTGGAGTCCGGGGGGAAAAGAAAAACTGTTTTTT. It is translated as CAWSPGGKEKLFF.